This T cell receptor beta chain was recovered during a study of cytomegalovirus exposure and HLA in healthy donors. CDR3 length: 14 amino acids. Trimming took off 3 bases at V and 1 base at J, with 7 bases between the two ends. In germline, CDR1 is LGHNA, CDR2 YNFKEQ. For this clone: The target antigen is unknown.

Study-wide points: Cytomegalovirus-associated TCR beta chains were listed, numbering approximately 150. In vitro, three CMV-associated chains proved specific for CMV antigens.

Researchers ran the PCR with 60 Vbeta and 13 Jbeta primers. TCRdb's copy holds only in-frame clones and misses some; the assay was immunoSEQ multiplex PCR. The table shows around 220,000 clones, with 75% occurring only once. Sequencing was carried out using PBMCs. The gene calls are TRBV4-2 and TRBJ2-1; D might be TRBD2 (6 bases). The TCR originated in a woman in her twenties or thirties in good health and CMV-seronegative. The DNA for the CDR3 is TGTGCCAGCAGCCACGGGGGATCCTACAATGAGCAGTTCTTC. As protein: CASSHGGSYNEQFF.